A selection of T cell receptor beta chains follows, all from one sample in a study of tumor and adjacent non-tumor tissue in lung cancer. From the multiplex PCR reads, TCRdb called clonotypes with MiXCR, one entry per CDR3 protein. The table includes 220,000 or so distinct CDR3 sequences, 60% to 85% detected once. Sample: lung tumor tissue. These receptors originate from a man in his sixties with non-small cell lung cancer. CDR3s include the opening cysteine and the closing phenylalanine or tryptophan. Clone sizes are given selectively: once, few, many, or a class where the clone is expanded.

v_gene,abundance,CDR3aa
TRBV4-2,NA,CVSRQQDTIYF
TRBV20-1,NA,CSALRGETGANVLTF
TRBV20-1,NA,CSAIIAEVSYNEQFF
TRBV11-3,NA,CASSFVVGGIAHIEQFF
TRBV6-1,NA,CASSWDSRGKPQHF
TRBV4-1,NA,CASSQDRGPKGRGVQSF
TRBV10-3,NA,CAISDRGAGNTIYF
TRBV10-1,NA,CASSEGSYHEQIF
TRBV29-1,NA,CSVTLLEGDNQPQHF
TRBV11-2,NA,CASGLAPQETQYF
TRBV11-3,NA,CASSLDYSFHGNTIYF
TRBV6-5,few,CASSYMAGVPDTQYF
TRBV20-1,many,CSARTDAGYTEAFF
TRBV6-5,NA,CASSYSGAKGGETQYF
TRBV20-1,many,CSALWAKIRTEAFF
TRBV29-1,NA,CSVPGQVCETQYF
TRBV29-1,NA,CSGEVNQGVAIYTF
TRBV11-2,NA,CASSLVLYNEQFF
TRBV4-2,NA,CASSQEFVAGGNERFF
TRBV11-2,NA,CASSMSGGLETQYF
TRBV5-6,NA,CASSLQVSDMQYF
TRBV29-1,NA,CSVEFQWPGLGWNIQYF
TRBV11-3,NA,CASSLGSIPRSVF
TRBV6-5,once,CTSSYSSSQGVPEKLFF
TRBV6-2/TRBV6-3,many,CASSYTPRLAGADEQYF
TRBV11-2,NA,CASSFFGTSGTFNDQFF
TRBV6-4,few,CASSDRAGEPYNEQFF
TRBV20-1,NA,CSTRDYGASGSSYEQYF
TRBV24-1,once,CATSDNRGANTGELFF
TRBV30,many,CAWSPLGGGYGYTF
TRBV20-1,many,CSATAVAGGNEQFF
TRBV12-3/TRBV12-4,once,CASIQVNTEALF
TRBV20-1,many,CSARHLGLSSSYEQYF
TRBV30,NA,CAWSANRGYRTDMQYF
TRBV7-8,NA,CASSSTVNTVRGYTF
TRBV11-2,NA,CASSFPQETHYF
TRBV4-3,many,CASSQAGGTGAYEQYF
TRBV7-9,NA,CASSGQATRGQETQYF
TRBV6-6,few,CASTQGPYGYTF
TRBV28,many,CASSLGEKGDLNSPLHF
TRBV4-2,NA,CASSRVQRDTQYF
TRBV11-2,NA,CASILRALGGERPYEQDF
TRBV6-2/TRBV6-3,NA,CASSLHPPRYNEQFF
TRBV20-1,NA,CSARDAQGGTYEQYF
TRBV12-3/TRBV12-4,few,CASTGTSGDTDMQYF
TRBV4-2,few,CASSQEAWGGRNTEAFF
TRBV6-6,few,CASSYYRAGTDTQYF
TRBV12-3/TRBV12-4,NA,CASSLRQGGEKLSF
TRBV28,few,CASSFQGRGVYEQYF
TRBV11-3,many,CASSFKVATGELFF
TRBV5-1,NA,CASNLDLGQGNEKLFF
TRBV6-2/TRBV6-3,many,CASSYTQNLYEQYF
TRBV12-3/TRBV12-4,many,CASSPQGAGGELFF
TRBV2,NA,CASSDSGGLGYTF
TRBV4-2,many,CASSQAAGGYEQYF
TRBV12-5,NA,CASSLDSGNTDTQYF
TRBV5-6,NA,CASSQGRVSPLHF
TRBV28,NA,CASSSSHLQCF
TRBV11-3,NA,CARNAGQGGNTEAFF
TRBV6-5,NA,CVSSWLVGSNEQFF